This T cell receptor (beta chain) was documented in a study of T cell changes during pregnancy in multiple sclerosis. Sequenced by immunoSEQ multiplex PCR; TCRdb stores in-frame clones only, minus some. The data hold roughly 20,000 clones, with 75% to 90% observed a single time. The sequence derives from a female donor in good health, enrolled as a control in a pregnancy study. Source: CD8+ T cells from peripheral blood mononuclear cells, taken in the third trimester of pregnancy.

This CDR3 reads CASSRRDGTGELFF. The CDR3 nucleotides are TGTGCCAGCAGCCGGCGGGACGGCACCGGGGAGCTGTTTTTT. The chain combines TRBV7-6 with TRBJ2-2; weak D call: TRBD2 (6 bases). V lost 5 bases and J 4 bases, leaving 11 bases between the germline ends. The CDR3 covers 14 residues. Looked up from germline, CDR1 is SGHVS and CDR2 is FNYEAQ.